The sequence of this T cell receptor beta chain was determined in a study of T cell responses to AZD1222 COVID-19 vaccine. Study-wide results and limits: Repertoire sampling happened only post peak T cell response. Donor demographics were predominantly white British with a female majority; clonal diversity may be underestimated.

The table came from immunoSEQ multiplex PCR; TCRdb's copy has only in-frame clones and leaves some out. The sample shows 35,000 to 50,000 clones, about four fifths of them seen only once. The CDR3 covers 14 residues. Germline CDR1 WSHSY, CDR2 SAAADI. The V gene lost 7 bases and the J gene lost 7 bases, with 17 bases spanning the gap. As for this clone: The antigen remains undetermined.

This TCR was recovered from an adult who received the MenACWY meningococcal vaccine as a control. This chain links TRBV10-2 with TRBJ1-5; D perhaps matches TRBD1 (6 bases). The input for sequencing was peripheral blood, taken 28 days after the second dose of the MenACWY control vaccine. CDR3 coding DNA: TGCGCCAGCACCGACATAGGGGGAGGGCAGCCCCAGCATTTT. The encoded protein is CASTDIGGGQPQHF.